The TCR beta chain described here comes from a study of cytomegalovirus exposure and HLA in healthy donors. Broader study findings: A later analysis found TCR association rates differed by HLA locus, highest for DRB1 and lowest for HLA-C. A later analysis associated around 17,000 TCR beta sequences with HLA alleles at a 0.05 false discovery rate. Whilst most TCR sequences proved rare, a subset of public TCRs occurred across many donors.

This CDR3 spans 15 amino acids. The V segment lost 3 bases and the J segment 4 bases; nucleotides outside the gene matches: 7. Germline V CDR1 and CDR2: MGHDK, SYGVNS. This PCR relied on a set of 60 Vbeta primers and 13 Jbeta primers. Method: immunoSEQ multiplex PCR; TCRdb's copy keeps in-frame clones and lacks some. The sample records about 160,000 clones, about four fifths being singletons. A few counts support this clone. What it binds is not known. The chain employs TRBV25-1 and TRBJ2-5; 8 bases line up with TRBD1. The sequencing sample was made of PBMCs. This clonotype was sampled from a man aged 50 to 59 in good health and CMV-seropositive. CDR3 DNA: TGTGCCAGCAGTGAGGCGACAGGGGCGGTAGAGACCCAGTACTTC. This translates into CASSEATGAVETQYF.